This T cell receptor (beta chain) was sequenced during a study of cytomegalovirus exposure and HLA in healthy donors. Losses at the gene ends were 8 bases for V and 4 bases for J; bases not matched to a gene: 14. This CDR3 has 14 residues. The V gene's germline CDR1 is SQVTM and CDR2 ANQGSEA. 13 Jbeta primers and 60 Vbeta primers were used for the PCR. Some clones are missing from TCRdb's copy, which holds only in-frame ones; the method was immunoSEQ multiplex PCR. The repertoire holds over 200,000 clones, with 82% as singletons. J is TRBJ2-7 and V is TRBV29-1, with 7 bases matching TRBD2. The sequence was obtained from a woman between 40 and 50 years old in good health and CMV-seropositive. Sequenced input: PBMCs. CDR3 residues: CSFHGRDHPYEQYF. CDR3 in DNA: TGCAGCTTTCATGGGAGGGACCACCCTTACGAGCAGTACTTC.